These 17 T cell receptor beta chains were all obtained from the same sample, sequenced in a study of EBV T-cell therapy then PD-1 blockade in nasopharyngeal carcinoma. Treatment reported: AdE1-LMPpoly-expanded autologous EBV-specific T-cell therapy followed by anti-PD-1 nivolumab. Profiling relied on immunoSEQ multiplex PCR, and the TCRdb table lists in-frame clones only, not all of them. The sample has 20,000 or so clones; over 70% are singletons. Their target antigens are unknown. The sample was CD8+ T cells from blood, taken at approximately day 62 from a patient whose treatment included autologous EBV-specific T cells and nivolumab. Source of these receptors: a man in his forties with nasopharyngeal carcinoma.

This clone was recorded once. The gene calls are TRBV7-8 and TRBJ2-5; TRBD1 might be the D (5 bases). The CDR3 runs to 14 residues. The germline V gene encodes CDR1 SGHVS and CDR2 FQNEAQ. V lost 1 base and J 0 bases, leaving 6 bases between the germline ends. The chain's CDR3 is CASSLGQHQETQYF. In nucleotides, the CDR3 is TGTGCCAGCAGCTTAGGACAGCACCAAGAGACCCAGTACTTC.

The chain links TRBV5-4 to TRBJ2-3; D ambiguous. This CDR3 is built from 15 residues. V gave up 3 bases and J gave up 7 bases, with 18 bases separating them. Germline CDR1 is SGHNT and CDR2 is YYREEE (reference sequence). CDR3 coding DNA: TGTGCCAGCAGCTCTTGGGAAAGCTACGAAAATACGCAGTATTTT. Its translation is CASSSWESYENTQYF.

This chain joins TRBV3-1 (or the pseudogene TRBV3-2) and TRBJ2-5; TRBD2 matches 12 bases. Germline values: CDR1 LGHDT, CDR2 YNNKEL (reference sequence). Germline trimming cut 5 bases from V and 5 bases from J; bases unmatched to any gene: 12. This CDR3 is 17 amino acids long. The CDR3 here is CASSAMLAGGNSETQYF. CDR3 DNA: TGTGCCAGCAGCGCTATGCTAGCGGGGGGGAATTCGGAGACCCAGTACTTC.

J is TRBJ1-1 and V is TRBV6-2 or TRBV6-3; 8 bases are shared with TRBD1. The CDR3 loop spans 12 amino acids. V dropped 5 bases and J dropped 4; count of bases not matched to a gene: 0. Germline V gene data show CDR1 as MNHEY and CDR2 as SVGEGT. CDR3 protein: CASSTGGTEAFF. The CDR3 nucleotides read TGTGCCAGCAGTACAGGGGGCACTGAAGCTTTCTTT.

Only one count was recorded for this clone. The rearrangement joins TRBV28 to TRBJ2-5, with D perhaps TRBD2 (5 bases). Germline assignment: CDR1 MDHEN and CDR2 SYDVKM. This CDR3 comprises 14 residues. V was clipped by 6 bases and J by 5 bases, with 16 bases between them. CDR3 coding DNA: TGTGCCAGCAGCCCGGATCTCTCGGGGGAGACCCAGTACTTC. Its protein product is CASSPDLSGETQYF.

The chain has TRBV6-5 and TRBJ2-7, with D uncertain. V lost 2 bases, J lost 5 bases, and 4 bases lay in between. CDR1 and CDR2 (germline): MNHEY, SVGAGI. The CDR3 has 11 amino acids. The CDR3 loop is CASSYAHEQYF. The CDR3 DNA sequence: TGTGCCAGCAGTTACGCTCACGAGCAGTACTTC.

The chain joins TRBV7-9 to TRBJ1-4, with 8 bases aligning to TRBD1. The CDR3 spans 18 residues. Germline V gene data show CDR1 as SEHNR and CDR2 as FQNEAQ (reference sequence). V lost 2 bases and J lost 4; bases outside the gene matches: 12. This CDR3 is CASSLLGQGAGHNEKLFF. CDR3 DNA sequence: TGTGCCAGCAGCTTATTAGGCCAGGGGGCAGGACATAATGAAAAACTGTTTTTT.

The J gene is TRBJ2-7, the V gene TRBV9; maybe TRBD1 (5 bases). Germline V CDR1 and CDR2: SGDLS, YYNGEE. Trimming removed 3 bases from V and 4 bases from J, with 20 bases in between. This CDR3 region has 16 residues. Here the CDR3 DNA reads TGTGCCAGCAGCGCAACCCAAGGACATGAGACTTACGAGCAGTACTTC. Amino acids: CASSATQGHETYEQYF.

In its sample, this clone was seen a few times. This chain joins TRBV28 and TRBJ1-3; D is undetermined. The CDR3 consists of 14 residues. The germline V gene has CDR1 MDHEN and CDR2 SYDVKM. V was clipped by 6 bases and J by 0 bases, with 9 bases between them. The CDR3 DNA is TGTGCCAGCAGCTTCGGGGACTCTGGAAACACCATATATTTT. It translates to CASSFGDSGNTIYF.

At least ten counts were recorded for this clone. This chain joins TRBV13 and TRBJ2-2; no clear D gene. CDR1 PRHDT and CDR2 FYEKMQ come from the germline V gene (reference sequence). The V end lost 0 bases, the J end lost 4 bases, and 6 bases lay between the germline ends. There are 14 residues in the CDR3. CDR3 nucleotide sequence: TGTGCCAGCAGCTTAGGGGTCTCCACCGGGGAGCTGTTTTTT. Translation gives CASSLGVSTGELFF.

V is TRBV27 and J is TRBJ2-7; D may be TRBD1 (5 bases). The germline gives CDR1 MNHEY, CDR2 SMNVEV (reference sequence). The V gene lost 5 bases and the J gene lost 6 bases, with 11 bases spanning the gap. The CDR3 extends over 12 amino acids. The CDR3 sequence is CASSPQGPEQYF. CDR3 bases: TGTGCCAGCAGTCCGCAGGGTCCCGAGCAGTACTTC.

The chain links TRBV27 to TRBJ1-1; weak D call: TRBD1 (6 bases). The V gene's germline CDR1 is MNHEY and CDR2 SMNVEV (reference sequence). The CDR3 loop spans 14 amino acids. Trimming took off 5 bases at V and 4 bases at J, with 14 bases between the two ends. The CDR3 spells CASSPGQRATEAFF. The CDR3 coding sequence is TGTGCCAGCAGTCCCGGACAGAGGGCCACTGAAGCTTTCTTT.

V is TRBV27 and J is TRBJ2-1, with D possibly matching TRBD2 (5 bases). From germline, CDR1 is MNHEY and CDR2 SMNVEV (reference sequence). The CDR3 length is 12 residues. The V end was cut by 3 bases, the J end by 8 bases, with 8 bases between. This CDR3 reads CASSFRGHEQFF. For the CDR3, the DNA is TGTGCCAGCAGTTTTCGGGGTCATGAGCAGTTCTTC.

V gene TRBV6-6 combines with J gene TRBJ1-5, with 9 bases identical to TRBD1. CDR3 length equals 17 residues. Germline V gene sequence: CDR1 MNHNY, CDR2 SVGAGI (reference sequence). V shed 5 bases, J shed 3 bases, and the junction held 11 bases outside the gene matches. The CDR3 spells CASSLYRGRMNNQPQHF. CDR3 nucleotide sequence: TGTGCCAGCAGTCTCTACAGGGGGCGCATGAACAATCAGCCCCAGCATTTT.

The rearrangement joins TRBV9 to TRBJ2-3, with D perhaps matching TRBD2 (5 bases). Looked up from germline, CDR1 is SGDLS and CDR2 is YYNGEE. This CDR3 is built from 18 residues. The V gene lost 1 base and the J gene lost 0 bases, with 18 bases spanning the gap. The CDR3 DNA reads TGTGCCAGCAGCGTATCCTCCCCCCGGGGTAAAAGCACAGATACGCAGTATTTT. It codes for CASSVSSPRGKSTDTQYF.

The chain has TRBV28 and TRBJ1-1, with a tentative D call TRBD1 (5 bases). Trimming cost V 3 bases and J 4 bases, with 9 bases left between them. The CDR3 loop spans 13 amino acids. Per the germline V gene, CDR1 is MDHEN and CDR2 is SYDVKM. The CDR3 sequence: CASSFEGLTEAFF. The CDR3 DNA follows: TGTGCCAGCAGTTTTGAGGGGCTCACTGAAGCTTTCTTT.

This chain links TRBV7-9 with TRBJ1-2; D ambiguous. Germline-derived CDR1 and CDR2 are SEHNR and FQNEAQ (reference sequence). V dropped 8 bases and J dropped 0 bases, with 13 bases sitting between them. The CDR3 loop spans 14 amino acids. The CDR3 sequence: CASENGYSNYGYTF. The DNA for the CDR3 is TGTGCCAGCGAGAACGGTTACTCTAACTATGGCTACACCTTC. Variable domain in full (rest from reference TRBV7-9 and TRBJ1-2): DTGVSQNPRHKITKRGQNVTFRCDPISEHNRLYWYRQTLGQGPEFLTYFQNEAQLEKSRLLSDRFSAERPKGSFSTLEIQRTEQGDSAMYLCASENGYSNYGYTFGSGTRLTVV.